This is a list of T cell receptor beta chains from one sample in a study of neurological immune-mediated disorders. TCRdb reprocessed the 5' RACE reads via MiXCR and lists one record per CDR3 protein. In the table there are 77,000 or so distinct CDR3 sequences, roughly 9.9% of which are singletons. Sequenced input: PBMCs. The receptors derive from a man in his fifties in good health. The CDR3 runs from the conserved cysteine through the conserved F or W. The D gene is left open where the match is weak. Clone size is stated in some rows and not others, as once, few, many or a class when expanded.

clone_size: .; j_call: TRBJ1-2; d_call: .; v_call: TRBV15; cdr3_aa: CATSREKGGGNYGYTF; cdr3_nt: TGTGCCACCAGCAGAGAAAAGGGGGGCGGTAACTATGGCTACACCTTC
clone_size: many; j_call: TRBJ2-7; d_call: TRBD1; v_call: TRBV20-1; cdr3_aa: CSASQGVTYEQYF; cdr3_nt: TGCAGTGCTAGCCAGGGGGTCACCTACGAGCAGTACTTC
clone_size: many; j_call: TRBJ1-1; d_call: TRBD1; v_call: TRBV6-6; cdr3_aa: CASGKGQTMNTEAFF; cdr3_nt: TGTGCCAGTGGAAAGGGACAGACTATGAACACTGAAGCTTTCTTT
clone_size: many; j_call: TRBJ1-3; d_call: .; v_call: TRBV5-1; cdr3_aa: CASSDTGGLGNTIYF; cdr3_nt: TGCGCCAGCAGCGATACAGGAGGATTAGGAAACACCATATATTTT
clone_size: many; j_call: TRBJ1-5; d_call: .; v_call: TRBV11-2; cdr3_aa: CASSQGTGNQPQHF; cdr3_nt: TGTGCCAGCAGCCAGGGGACGGGCAATCAGCCCCAGCATTTT
clone_size: .; j_call: TRBJ1-5; d_call: .; v_call: TRBV6-2/TRBV6-3; cdr3_aa: CASTTAGMSNQPQHF; cdr3_nt: TGTGCCAGCACCACCGCAGGGATGAGCAATCAGCCCCAGCATTTT
clone_size: many; j_call: TRBJ1-5; d_call: .; v_call: TRBV20-1; cdr3_aa: CSVYRGYPNQPQHF; cdr3_nt: TGCAGTGTCTACCGGGGTTACCCCAATCAGCCCCAGCATTTT
clone_size: many; j_call: TRBJ2-1; d_call: TRBD2; v_call: TRBV6-5; cdr3_aa: CASSRAGTSGYNEQFF; cdr3_nt: TGTGCCAGCAGCCGTGCCGGGACTAGCGGATACAATGAGCAGTTCTTC
clone_size: many; j_call: TRBJ1-1; d_call: .; v_call: TRBV6-1; cdr3_aa: CASRRAGNTEAFF; cdr3_nt: TGTGCCAGCAGGAGGGCGGGGAACACTGAAGCTTTCTTT
clone_size: many; j_call: TRBJ2-4; d_call: .; v_call: TRBV20-1; cdr3_aa: CSARSGLGNIQYF; cdr3_nt: TGCAGTGCTAGGTCGGGGCTTGGAAACATTCAGTACTTC
clone_size: many; j_call: TRBJ2-3; d_call: TRBD1; v_call: TRBV5-1; cdr3_aa: CASSFGDRASTDTQYF; cdr3_nt: TGCGCCAGCAGCTTTGGCGACAGGGCTAGCACAGATACGCAGTATTTT
clone_size: many; j_call: TRBJ2-5; d_call: TRBD1; v_call: TRBV5-1; cdr3_aa: CASSLGDSRETQYF; cdr3_nt: TGCGCCAGCAGCTTAGGGGACAGCCGGGAGACCCAGTACTTC
clone_size: many; j_call: TRBJ2-1; d_call: TRBD2; v_call: TRBV3-1; cdr3_aa: CASSQDLASGSLSYNEQFF; cdr3_nt: TGTGCCAGCAGCCAAGATCTAGCTAGCGGGAGCCTCTCCTACAATGAGCAGTTCTTC
clone_size: once; j_call: TRBJ2-5; d_call: TRBD2; v_call: TRBV7-2; cdr3_aa: CASSALPGTSGEIQETQYF; cdr3_nt: TGTGCCAGCAGCGCACTTCCAGGGACTAGCGGGGAGATACAAGAGACCCAGTACTTC
clone_size: many; j_call: TRBJ1-5; d_call: TRBD1; v_call: TRBV6-6; cdr3_aa: CASRTGRDQPQHF; cdr3_nt: TGTGCCAGCAGGACAGGGAGGGATCAGCCCCAGCATTTT
clone_size: many; j_call: TRBJ1-2; d_call: .; v_call: TRBV3-1; cdr3_aa: CASSPRGTNYGYTF; cdr3_nt: TGTGCCAGCAGCCCCCGTGGGACTAACTATGGCTACACCTTC
clone_size: many; j_call: TRBJ1-5; d_call: TRBD1; v_call: TRBV20-1; cdr3_aa: CSARRTGQGESQPQHF; cdr3_nt: TGCAGTGCTAGACGGACAGGACAGGGTGAAAGTCAGCCCCAGCATTTT
clone_size: many; j_call: TRBJ2-1; d_call: TRBD1; v_call: TRBV20-1; cdr3_aa: CSAETGERNEQFF; cdr3_nt: TGCAGTGCTGAGACAGGGGAGAGGAATGAGCAGTTCTTC
clone_size: many; j_call: TRBJ1-2; d_call: .; v_call: TRBV5-1; cdr3_aa: CASSYTDGTYGYTF; cdr3_nt: TGCGCCAGCAGCTATACGGATGGAACCTATGGCTACACCTTC
clone_size: many; j_call: TRBJ2-1; d_call: TRBD1; v_call: TRBV5-1; cdr3_aa: CASSQGQTSYNEQFF; cdr3_nt: TGCGCCAGCAGCCAGGGACAGACCTCCTACAATGAGCAGTTCTTC
clone_size: many; j_call: TRBJ2-1; d_call: TRBD1; v_call: TRBV5-1; cdr3_aa: CASSPGQEDYNEQFF; cdr3_nt: TGCGCCAGCAGCCCGGGACAGGAAGACTACAATGAGCAGTTCTTC
clone_size: many; j_call: TRBJ2-5; d_call: .; v_call: TRBV5-1; cdr3_aa: CASSLGTGRETQYF; cdr3_nt: TGCGCCAGCAGCTTGGGAACGGGGCGCGAGACCCAGTACTTC
clone_size: many; j_call: TRBJ1-1; d_call: .; v_call: TRBV12-3/TRBV12-4; cdr3_aa: CASSPIWTRENTEAFF; cdr3_nt: TGTGCCAGCAGTCCCATTTGGACACGGGAGAACACTGAAGCTTTCTTT
clone_size: few; j_call: TRBJ2-7; d_call: TRBD1; v_call: TRBV20-1; cdr3_aa: CSAGKGQGRGEQYF; cdr3_nt: TGCAGTGCTGGGAAGGGACAGGGCAGAGGCGAGCAGTACTTC
clone_size: few; j_call: TRBJ1-5; d_call: .; v_call: TRBV28; cdr3_aa: CASSLERGGWSNQPQHF; cdr3_nt: TGTGCCAGCAGTTTAGAGAGGGGAGGGTGGAGCAATCAGCCCCAGCATTTT
clone_size: many; j_call: TRBJ2-2; d_call: TRBD1; v_call: TRBV5-6; cdr3_aa: CASSSAGTGGTGELFF; cdr3_nt: TGTGCCAGCAGCTCTGCCGGGACAGGGGGCACCGGGGAGCTGTTTTTT
clone_size: many; j_call: TRBJ2-1; d_call: .; v_call: TRBV3-1; cdr3_aa: CASSRGWGPVQNEQFF; cdr3_nt: TGTGCCAGCAGCCGGGGGTGGGGCCCTGTACAGAATGAGCAGTTCTTC
clone_size: many; j_call: TRBJ1-5; d_call: TRBD1; v_call: TRBV15; cdr3_aa: CATSWTGGEGPQHF; cdr3_nt: TGTGCCACCAGCTGGACAGGGGGTGAAGGGCCCCAGCATTTT
clone_size: few; j_call: TRBJ2-3; d_call: TRBD2; v_call: TRBV10-1; cdr3_aa: CASSESRRLAADTQYF; cdr3_nt: TGCGCCAGCAGTGAGTCGAGGAGACTAGCGGCAGATACGCAGTATTTT
clone_size: many; j_call: TRBJ1-1; d_call: .; v_call: TRBV7-2; cdr3_aa: CASSLTRNTEAFF; cdr3_nt: TGTGCCAGCAGCCTGACCCGGAACACTGAAGCTTTCTTT
clone_size: many; j_call: TRBJ1-5; d_call: TRBD1; v_call: TRBV5-1; cdr3_aa: CASSLEGQNQPQHF; cdr3_nt: TGCGCCAGCAGCTTGGAGGGACAGAATCAGCCCCAGCATTTT
clone_size: many; j_call: TRBJ2-5; d_call: TRBD1; v_call: TRBV5-1; cdr3_aa: CASSLAGQGQETQYF; cdr3_nt: TGCGCCAGCAGCTTGGCAGGACAGGGACAAGAGACCCAGTACTTC
clone_size: many; j_call: TRBJ2-3; d_call: .; v_call: TRBV3-1; cdr3_aa: CASSRGAGDTQYF; cdr3_nt: TGTGCCAGCAGCCGAGGAGCGGGAGATACGCAGTATTTT
clone_size: many; j_call: TRBJ2-1; d_call: TRBD2; v_call: TRBV7-3; cdr3_aa: CASSLEGTSGNNEQFF; cdr3_nt: TGTGCCAGCAGCTTAGAAGGGACTAGCGGGAACAATGAGCAGTTCTTC
clone_size: many; j_call: TRBJ1-1; d_call: TRBD1; v_call: TRBV20-1; cdr3_aa: CSATGGQTNTEAFF; cdr3_nt: TGCAGTGCTACTGGGGGACAGACTAACACTGAAGCTTTCTTT
clone_size: many; j_call: TRBJ1-3; d_call: .; v_call: TRBV7-8; cdr3_aa: CASSLATDSGNTIYF; cdr3_nt: TGTGCCAGCAGCTTAGCAACGGACTCTGGAAACACCATATATTTT
clone_size: many; j_call: TRBJ2-5; d_call: .; v_call: TRBV7-3; cdr3_aa: CASSPGPSTETQYF; cdr3_nt: TGTGCCAGCAGTCCCGGGCCTTCGACAGAGACCCAGTACTTC
clone_size: many; j_call: TRBJ1-2; d_call: .; v_call: TRBV29-1; cdr3_aa: CSVGGGYGYTF; cdr3_nt: TGCAGCGTTGGGGGCGGCTATGGCTACACCTTC
clone_size: many; j_call: TRBJ1-6; d_call: TRBD1; v_call: TRBV12-3/TRBV12-4; cdr3_aa: CASSRTGDNSPLHF; cdr3_nt: TGTGCCAGCAGCCGGACAGGGGATAATTCACCCCTCCACTTT
clone_size: many; j_call: TRBJ2-1; d_call: TRBD2; v_call: TRBV6-5; cdr3_aa: CASSYRTSGDNEQFF; cdr3_nt: TGTGCCAGCAGTTACAGGACTAGCGGGGACAATGAGCAGTTCTTC
clone_size: many; j_call: TRBJ2-1; d_call: TRBD2; v_call: TRBV15; cdr3_aa: CATSRDNGLAGGNEQFF; cdr3_nt: TGTGCCACCAGCAGAGATAACGGCCTAGCGGGGGGTAATGAGCAGTTCTTC